This T cell receptor beta chain stems from a study of synovial regulatory T cells in juvenile arthritis. Judged by frequency, this clone is large. Its antigen remains unidentified. Study-wide findings and caveats: Compared with other blood Treg cells, inflammation-associated Treg cells had reduced TCR diversity.

Some clones are missing from TCRdb's copy, which holds only in-frame ones; the method was immunoSEQ multiplex PCR. The sample table sets out some 450 clones. The V gene's germline CDR1 is SGHNT and CDR2 YYREEE (reference sequence). The CDR3 sequence is 16 residues long. Nucleotide data are not available. This receptor was obtained from a donor younger than 30 with juvenile idiopathic arthritis. The source material was Treg cells from blood. Subset of the sample: HLA-DR+ inflammation-associated blood Treg cells. The chain joins TRBV5-4 to TRBJ2-6; TCRdb's D call, TRBD1, is unchecked because there is no DNA. The CDR3: CASSFTTGTGANVLTF.